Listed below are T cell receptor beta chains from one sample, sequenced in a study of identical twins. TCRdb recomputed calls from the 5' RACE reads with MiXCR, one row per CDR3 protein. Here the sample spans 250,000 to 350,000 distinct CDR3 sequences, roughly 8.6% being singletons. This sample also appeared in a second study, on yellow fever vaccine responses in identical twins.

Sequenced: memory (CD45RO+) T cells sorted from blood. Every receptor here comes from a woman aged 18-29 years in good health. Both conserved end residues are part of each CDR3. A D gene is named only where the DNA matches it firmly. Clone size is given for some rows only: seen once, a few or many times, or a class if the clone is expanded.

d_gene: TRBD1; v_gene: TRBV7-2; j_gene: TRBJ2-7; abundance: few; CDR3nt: TGTGCCAGCAGCTTAGGTTCGGGACAGGGGATGTACGAGCAGTACTTC; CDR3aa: CASSLGSGQGMYEQYF
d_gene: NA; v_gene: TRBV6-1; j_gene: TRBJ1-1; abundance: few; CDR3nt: TGTGCCAGCAGTGAATCTTTATGGAGGAACACTGAAGCTTTCTTT; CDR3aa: CASSESLWRNTEAFF
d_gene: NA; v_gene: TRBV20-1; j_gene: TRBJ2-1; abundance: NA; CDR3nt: TGCAGTGCTAGTCTTTCCAGGGGCTACAATGAGCAGTTCTTC; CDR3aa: CSASLSRGYNEQFF
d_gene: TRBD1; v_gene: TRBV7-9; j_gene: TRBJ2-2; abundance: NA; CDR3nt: TGTGCCAGGAACACTGTGCAGGGGGAAACCGGGGAGCTGTTTTTT; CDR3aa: CARNTVQGETGELFF
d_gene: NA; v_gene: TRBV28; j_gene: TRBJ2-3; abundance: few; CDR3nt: TGTGCCAGCACCCAGGGGATCCCAGATACGCAGTATTTT; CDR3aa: CASTQGIPDTQYF
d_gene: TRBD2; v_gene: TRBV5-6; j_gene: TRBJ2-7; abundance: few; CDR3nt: TGTGCCAGCAGCTTCCGGACTAGCGGGAGCACTACCTACGAGCAGTACTTC; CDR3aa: CASSFRTSGSTTYEQYF
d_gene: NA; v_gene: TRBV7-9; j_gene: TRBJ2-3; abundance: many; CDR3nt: TGTGCCAGCAGCTTAGCGGGGACCACAGATACGCAGTATTTT; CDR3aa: CASSLAGTTDTQYF
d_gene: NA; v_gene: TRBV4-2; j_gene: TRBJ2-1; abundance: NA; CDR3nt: TGTGCCAGCAGCCAAGACGTGACGATCGGCAATGAGCAGTTCTTC; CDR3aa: CASSQDVTIGNEQFF
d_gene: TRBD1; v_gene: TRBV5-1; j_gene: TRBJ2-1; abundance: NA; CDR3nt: TGCGCCAGCAGCACGGGACAGAAATACAATGAGCAGTTCTTC; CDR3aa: CASSTGQKYNEQFF
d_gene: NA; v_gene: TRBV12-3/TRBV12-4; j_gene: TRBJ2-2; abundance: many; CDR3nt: TGTGCCAGCGGTGGGGGTGGGGAGCTGTTTTTT; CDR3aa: CASGGGGELFF
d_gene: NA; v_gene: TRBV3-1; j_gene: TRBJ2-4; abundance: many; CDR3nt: TGTGCCAGCAGCCAAGGGGAACTGGTAGCCAAAAACATTCAGTACTTC; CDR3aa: CASSQGELVAKNIQYF
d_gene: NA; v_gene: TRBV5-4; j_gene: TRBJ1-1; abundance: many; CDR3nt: TGTGCCAGCAGCTTGGCCGGACCTAACACTGAAGCTTTCTTT; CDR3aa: CASSLAGPNTEAFF
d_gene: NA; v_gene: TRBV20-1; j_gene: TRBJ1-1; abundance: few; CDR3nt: TGCAGTGCTAGTATCAGCTTGAACACTGAAGCTTTCTTT; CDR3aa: CSASISLNTEAFF
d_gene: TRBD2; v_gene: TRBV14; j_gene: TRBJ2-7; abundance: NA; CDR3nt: TGTGCCAGCAGCCAGGGACTATCTCCTGTAACCTACGAGCAGTACTTC; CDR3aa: CASSQGLSPVTYEQYF
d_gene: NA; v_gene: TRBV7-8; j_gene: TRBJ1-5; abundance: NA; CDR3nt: TGTGCCAGCAGCTTACCCTCGGGCGAACCGCCCCAGCATTTT; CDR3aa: CASSLPSGEPPQHF
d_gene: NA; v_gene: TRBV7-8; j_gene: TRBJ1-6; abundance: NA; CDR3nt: TGTGCCAGCAGCTTATTGAGTCAGGGGAATTCACCCCTCCACTTT; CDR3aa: CASSLLSQGNSPLHF
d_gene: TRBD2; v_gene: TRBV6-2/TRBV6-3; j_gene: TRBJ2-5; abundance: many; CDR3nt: TGTGCCAGCAGTTTACTAGCGGGGCAAGAGACCCAGTACTTC; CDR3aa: CASSLLAGQETQYF
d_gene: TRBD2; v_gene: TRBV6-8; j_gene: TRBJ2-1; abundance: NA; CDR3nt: TGTGCCAGGACGGGGGACTACCCCAATGAGCAGTTCTTC; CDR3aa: CARTGDYPNEQFF
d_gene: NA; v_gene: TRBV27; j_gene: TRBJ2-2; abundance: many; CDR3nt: TGTGCCAGCAGTCCGGACAGAACTGGGACCGGGGAGCTGTTTTTT; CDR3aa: CASSPDRTGTGELFF
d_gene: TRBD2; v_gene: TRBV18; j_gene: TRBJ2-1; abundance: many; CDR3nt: TGTGCCAGCTCATGGACTAGCGGCAACAATGAGCAGTTCTTC; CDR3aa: CASSWTSGNNEQFF
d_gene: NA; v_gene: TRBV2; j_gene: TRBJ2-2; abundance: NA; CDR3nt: TGTGCCAGCAGTGAGGTACCGGGAGATCGCACCGGGGAGCTGTTTTTT; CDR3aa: CASSEVPGDRTGELFF
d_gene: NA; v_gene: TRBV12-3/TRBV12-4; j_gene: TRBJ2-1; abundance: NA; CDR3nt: TGTGCCAGCGCCTCCCGTAACCCCACATCCTACAATGAGCAGTTCTTC; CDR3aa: CASASRNPTSYNEQFF
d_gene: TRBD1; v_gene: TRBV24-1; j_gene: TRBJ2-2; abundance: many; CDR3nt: TGTGCCACCAGACAGGGGAGAGGCACCGGGGAGCTGTTTTTT; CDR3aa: CATRQGRGTGELFF
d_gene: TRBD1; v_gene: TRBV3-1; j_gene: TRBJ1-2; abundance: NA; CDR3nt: TGTGCCAGCAGCCTTTGGACAGGGAATGGCTACACCTTC; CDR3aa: CASSLWTGNGYTF
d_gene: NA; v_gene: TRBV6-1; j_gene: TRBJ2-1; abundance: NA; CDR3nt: TGTGCCAGCGGAAGTAGTAGGGCGACCTACAATGAGCAGTTCTTC; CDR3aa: CASGSSRATYNEQFF
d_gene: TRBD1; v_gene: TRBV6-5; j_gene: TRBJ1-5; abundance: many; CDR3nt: TGTGCCAGCAGTTTACAGGGGGCCCATCAGCCCCAGCATTTT; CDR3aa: CASSLQGAHQPQHF
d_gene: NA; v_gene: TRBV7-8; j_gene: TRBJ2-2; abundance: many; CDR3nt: TGTGCCAGCAGCTTAGTAGGAGGGGCCGGGGAGCTGTTTTTT; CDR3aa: CASSLVGGAGELFF
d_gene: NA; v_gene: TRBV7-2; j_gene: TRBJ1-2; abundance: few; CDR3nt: TGTGCCAGCGGTTGGGGGTGGACTAACTATGGCTACACCTTC; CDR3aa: CASGWGWTNYGYTF
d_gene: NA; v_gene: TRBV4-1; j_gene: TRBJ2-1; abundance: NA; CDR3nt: TGCGCCAGCAGCCAAGCCGAGAGATTCCTCTCCTACAATGAGCAGTTCTTC; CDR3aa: CASSQAERFLSYNEQFF
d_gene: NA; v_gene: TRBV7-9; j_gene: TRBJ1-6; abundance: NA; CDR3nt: TGTGCCAGCAGCTCGGTTCTTTCACCCCTCCACTTT; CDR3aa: CASSSVLSPLHF
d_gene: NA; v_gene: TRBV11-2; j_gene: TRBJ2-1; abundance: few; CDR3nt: TGTGCCAGCAGCCCATTCTTACGGGATCTTCCCTACAATGAGCAGTTCTTC; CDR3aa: CASSPFLRDLPYNEQFF
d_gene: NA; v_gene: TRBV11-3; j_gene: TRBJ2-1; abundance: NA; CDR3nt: TGTGCCAGCAGCTTAGCGGACCTCGGAAATGAGCAGTTCTTC; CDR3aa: CASSLADLGNEQFF